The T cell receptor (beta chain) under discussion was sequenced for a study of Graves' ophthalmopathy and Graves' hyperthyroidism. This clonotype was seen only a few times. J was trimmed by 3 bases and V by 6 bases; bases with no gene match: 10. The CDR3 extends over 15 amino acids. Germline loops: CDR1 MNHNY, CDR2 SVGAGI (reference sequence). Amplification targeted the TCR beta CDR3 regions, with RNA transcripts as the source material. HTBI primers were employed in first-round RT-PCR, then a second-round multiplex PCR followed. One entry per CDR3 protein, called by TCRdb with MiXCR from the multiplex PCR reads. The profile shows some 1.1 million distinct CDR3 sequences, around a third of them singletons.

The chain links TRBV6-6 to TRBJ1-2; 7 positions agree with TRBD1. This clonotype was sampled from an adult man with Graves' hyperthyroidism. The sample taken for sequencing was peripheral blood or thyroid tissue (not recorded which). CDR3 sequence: CASSGTGDRDYGYTF. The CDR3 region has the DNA TGTGCCAGCAGCGGAACAGGGGACAGAGACTATGGCTACACCTTC.